Listed below are T cell receptor beta chains from one sample, sequenced in a study of shared clonotypes between healthy human individuals. Method: immunoSEQ multiplex PCR; TCRdb's copy keeps in-frame clones and lacks some. The data contain around 1,100,000 clones, 70% to 80% of them seen just once; the ten biggest clones take up almost 0.9%. Input material: memory CD4+ T cells from PBMCs. The receptors originated from a man younger than 35 in good health. Some clones in this sample may be carry-over from other donors' samples. Both conserved end residues are part of each CDR3. D genes are given only for firm matches. Clone size, where shown, is once, few, many, or a class for clones that have expanded.

j_call: TRBJ2-1; clone_size: .; cdr3_length: 13; v_call: TRBV28; d_call: .; cdr3_aa: CASSTGTYNEQFF; cdr3_nt: TGTGCCAGCAGTACAGGGACCTACAATGAGCAGTTCTTC
j_call: TRBJ2-5; clone_size: .; cdr3_length: 12; v_call: TRBV19; d_call: .; cdr3_aa: CASSKEKETQYF; cdr3_nt: TGTGCCAGTAGTAAGGAGAAAGAGACCCAGTACTTC
j_call: TRBJ2-1; clone_size: .; cdr3_length: 15; v_call: TRBV11-2; d_call: TRBD1; cdr3_aa: CASSSRQGPYNEQFF; cdr3_nt: TGTGCCAGCAGCTCCCGACAGGGGCCCTACAATGAGCAGTTCTTC
j_call: TRBJ2-1; clone_size: many; cdr3_length: 15; v_call: TRBV5-6; d_call: TRBD2; cdr3_aa: CASSLRGRGDNEQFF; cdr3_nt: TGTGCCAGCAGCTTGCGCGGGAGAGGGGACAATGAGCAGTTCTTC
j_call: TRBJ2-3; clone_size: .; cdr3_length: 14; v_call: TRBV6-5; d_call: .; cdr3_aa: CASSYRASTDTQYF; cdr3_nt: TGTGCCAGCAGTTATCGTGCTAGCACAGATACGCAGTATTTT
j_call: TRBJ2-2; clone_size: .; cdr3_length: 15; v_call: TRBV5-1; d_call: TRBD1; cdr3_aa: CASSFEAGGKRELFF; cdr3_nt: TGCGCCAGCAGCTTTGAGGCAGGGGGCAAAAGGGAGCTGTTTTTT
j_call: TRBJ2-4; clone_size: .; cdr3_length: 15; v_call: TRBV4-1; d_call: .; cdr3_aa: CASSQVGRRGNIQYF; cdr3_nt: TGCGCCAGCAGCCAAGTTGGGCGGAGGGGAAACATTCAGTACTTC
j_call: TRBJ2-1; clone_size: .; cdr3_length: 13; v_call: TRBV30; d_call: .; cdr3_aa: CAWGFNPYNEQFF; cdr3_nt: TGTGCCTGGGGGTTCAATCCATACAATGAGCAGTTCTTC
j_call: TRBJ1-2; clone_size: .; cdr3_length: 14; v_call: TRBV18; d_call: .; cdr3_aa: CASSPTDQGGSYTF; cdr3_nt: TGTGCCAGCTCACCAACGGATCAGGGAGGGTCCTACACCTTC
j_call: TRBJ2-7; clone_size: .; cdr3_length: 11; v_call: TRBV5-6; d_call: .; cdr3_aa: CASSRQGEQYF; cdr3_nt: TGTGCCAGCAGTAGACAAGGCGAGCAGTACTTC
j_call: TRBJ2-2; clone_size: .; cdr3_length: 14; v_call: TRBV6-1; d_call: .; cdr3_aa: CASRSWQNTGELFF; cdr3_nt: TGTGCCAGCAGAAGCTGGCAGAACACCGGGGAGCTGTTTTTT
j_call: TRBJ2-7; clone_size: .; cdr3_length: 17; v_call: TRBV5-1; d_call: TRBD2; cdr3_aa: CASSLSPIAGVTYEQYF; cdr3_nt: TGCGCCAGCAGCTTGAGCCCAATAGCGGGAGTAACCTACGAGCAGTACTTC
j_call: TRBJ2-1; clone_size: .; cdr3_length: 15; v_call: TRBV2; d_call: .; cdr3_aa: CASSFQGTIYNEQFF; cdr3_nt: TGTGCCAGCAGTTTCCAGGGGACTATCTACAATGAGCAGTTCTTC
j_call: TRBJ2-2; clone_size: .; cdr3_length: 13; v_call: TRBV6-6; d_call: .; cdr3_aa: CASSYRRMGELFF; cdr3_nt: TGTGCCAGCAGTTACCGCCGGATGGGGGAGCTGTTTTTT
j_call: TRBJ1-5; clone_size: .; cdr3_length: 15; v_call: TRBV28; d_call: TRBD1; cdr3_aa: CASSIELQGVQPQHF; cdr3_nt: TGTGCCAGCAGCATCGAGTTACAGGGGGTCCAGCCCCAGCATTTT
j_call: TRBJ2-7; clone_size: few; cdr3_length: 12; v_call: TRBV5-1; d_call: .; cdr3_aa: CASSLSSYEQYF; cdr3_nt: TGCGCCAGCAGCTTGAGCTCCTACGAGCAGTACTTC
j_call: TRBJ1-5; clone_size: .; cdr3_length: 16; v_call: TRBV18; d_call: TRBD1; cdr3_aa: CASSPVGTGGVQPQHF; cdr3_nt: TGTGCCAGCTCACCCGTAGGGACAGGGGGCGTACAGCCCCAGCATTTT
j_call: TRBJ2-3; clone_size: few; cdr3_length: 16; v_call: TRBV7-9; d_call: TRBD2; cdr3_aa: CASSARVTSGSDTQYF; cdr3_nt: TGTGCCAGCAGCGCCCGGGTGACTAGCGGGTCAGATACGCAGTATTTT
j_call: TRBJ2-2; clone_size: .; cdr3_length: 13; v_call: TRBV6-9; d_call: TRBD1; cdr3_aa: CASNRQGVGELFF; cdr3_nt: TGTGCCAGCAATAGACAGGGGGTCGGGGAGCTGTTTTTT
j_call: TRBJ1-5; clone_size: .; cdr3_length: 15; v_call: TRBV7-9; d_call: .; cdr3_aa: CASSLLGSGNQPQHF; cdr3_nt: TGTGCCAGCAGCTTGCTTGGCAGTGGCAATCAGCCCCAGCATTTT
j_call: TRBJ2-5; clone_size: .; cdr3_length: 14; v_call: TRBV2; d_call: .; cdr3_aa: CASPRAGLRETQYF; cdr3_nt: TGTGCCAGCCCCCGTGCAGGGCTGCGGGAGACCCAGTACTTC
j_call: TRBJ1-1; clone_size: .; cdr3_length: 13; v_call: TRBV2; d_call: TRBD1; cdr3_aa: CASSRQGSTEAFF; cdr3_nt: TGTGCCAGCAGTCGACAGGGAAGCACTGAAGCTTTCTTT
j_call: TRBJ2-1; clone_size: .; cdr3_length: 15; v_call: TRBV4-1; d_call: .; cdr3_aa: CASSEPKSSYNEQFF; cdr3_nt: TGCGCCAGCAGCGAACCAAAAAGCTCCTACAATGAGCAGTTCTTC
j_call: TRBJ1-5; clone_size: .; cdr3_length: 14; v_call: TRBV19; d_call: .; cdr3_aa: CASQKGGLGQPQHF; cdr3_nt: TGTGCCAGCCAAAAGGGGGGATTAGGTCAGCCCCAGCATTTT
j_call: TRBJ1-1; clone_size: few; cdr3_length: 11; v_call: TRBV28; d_call: .; cdr3_aa: CASNRNTEAFF; cdr3_nt: TGTGCCAGTAACAGGAACACTGAAGCTTTCTTT
j_call: TRBJ2-1; clone_size: once; cdr3_length: 15; v_call: TRBV19; d_call: .; cdr3_aa: CASSTRRTSYNEQFF; cdr3_nt: TGTGCCAGTAGTACGAGGCGAACCTCCTACAATGAGCAGTTCTTC
j_call: TRBJ1-1; clone_size: few; cdr3_length: 15; v_call: TRBV5-4; d_call: .; cdr3_aa: CASSLVRGANTEAFF; cdr3_nt: TGTGCCAGCAGCTTGGTGAGGGGGGCGAACACTGAAGCTTTCTTT
j_call: TRBJ2-1; clone_size: .; cdr3_length: 16; v_call: TRBV5-6; d_call: TRBD2; cdr3_aa: CASSFTSGNPGNEQFF; cdr3_nt: TGTGCCAGCAGCTTCACTAGCGGGAACCCGGGGAATGAGCAGTTCTTC
j_call: TRBJ2-6; clone_size: few; cdr3_length: 15; v_call: TRBV11-3; d_call: .; cdr3_aa: CASSPQGSGANVLTF; cdr3_nt: TGTGCCAGCAGCCCCCAGGGCTCTGGGGCCAACGTCCTGACTTTC
j_call: TRBJ2-2; clone_size: many; cdr3_length: 14; v_call: TRBV5-1; d_call: .; cdr3_aa: CASSLVLNTGELFF; cdr3_nt: TGCGCCAGCAGCTTGGTTCTGAACACCGGGGAGCTGTTTTTT
j_call: TRBJ1-1; clone_size: .; cdr3_length: 17; v_call: TRBV28; d_call: .; cdr3_aa: CASSLWAEGWVGTEAFF; cdr3_nt: TGTGCCAGCAGTTTATGGGCGGAGGGTTGGGTGGGCACTGAAGCTTTCTTT
j_call: TRBJ2-7; clone_size: .; cdr3_length: 13; v_call: TRBV28; d_call: .; cdr3_aa: CASSSRGPQEQYF; cdr3_nt: TGTGCCAGCAGTTCACGAGGGCCCCAGGAGCAGTACTTC
j_call: TRBJ1-2; clone_size: medium-sized; cdr3_length: 14; v_call: TRBV7-3; d_call: .; cdr3_aa: CASSLSPGGDGYTF; cdr3_nt: TGTGCCAGCAGCTTAAGCCCGGGAGGCGATGGCTACACCTTC
j_call: TRBJ1-1; clone_size: few; cdr3_length: 14; v_call: TRBV29-1; d_call: TRBD1; cdr3_aa: CSVLGGQGSTEAFF; cdr3_nt: TGCAGCGTTTTAGGGGGACAGGGGAGTACTGAAGCTTTCTTT
j_call: TRBJ2-7; clone_size: .; cdr3_length: 15; v_call: TRBV4-1; d_call: .; cdr3_aa: CASSQDQDRKYEQYF; cdr3_nt: TGCGCCAGCAGCCAAGATCAAGACAGGAAGTACGAGCAGTACTTC
j_call: TRBJ2-7; clone_size: .; cdr3_length: 14; v_call: TRBV18; d_call: .; cdr3_aa: CASSPRGGGDEQYF; cdr3_nt: TGTGCCAGCTCACCCCGTGGAGGGGGGGACGAGCAGTACTTC
j_call: TRBJ2-1; clone_size: few; cdr3_length: 14; v_call: TRBV29-1; d_call: .; cdr3_aa: CSVVGGASYNEQFF; cdr3_nt: TGCAGCGTTGTTGGCGGGGCCTCCTACAATGAGCAGTTCTTC
j_call: TRBJ2-1; clone_size: .; cdr3_length: 15; v_call: TRBV7-9; d_call: .; cdr3_aa: CASSATGGFYNEQFF; cdr3_nt: TGTGCCAGCAGCGCCACCGGAGGCTTCTACAATGAGCAGTTCTTC
j_call: TRBJ2-7; clone_size: many; cdr3_length: 12; v_call: TRBV7-3; d_call: .; cdr3_aa: CASSQGPEQVPF; cdr3_nt: TGTGCCAGCAGCCAAGGCCCCGAGCAGGTTCCCTTC
j_call: TRBJ2-1; clone_size: .; cdr3_length: 16; v_call: TRBV2; d_call: TRBD1; cdr3_aa: CASTKSGTGIDNEQFF; cdr3_nt: TGTGCCAGCACCAAGAGCGGGACAGGGATCGATAATGAGCAGTTCTTC
j_call: TRBJ1-5; clone_size: .; cdr3_length: 15; v_call: TRBV2; d_call: TRBD1; cdr3_aa: CASSLTGGQGQPQHF; cdr3_nt: TGTGCCAGCAGCCTTACAGGGGGCCAGGGGCAGCCCCAGCATTTT
j_call: TRBJ2-2; clone_size: .; cdr3_length: 16; v_call: TRBV4-2; d_call: .; cdr3_aa: CASRSRVEVNTGELFF; cdr3_nt: TGTGCCAGCAGGAGCCGGGTTGAAGTGAACACCGGGGAGCTGTTTTTT
j_call: TRBJ1-1; clone_size: .; cdr3_length: 13; v_call: TRBV30; d_call: TRBD1; cdr3_aa: CAWDYRGFTEAFF; cdr3_nt: TGTGCCTGGGATTACAGGGGATTCACTGAAGCTTTCTTT
j_call: TRBJ1-5; clone_size: few; cdr3_length: 13; v_call: TRBV7-9; d_call: .; cdr3_aa: CASSLGPDQPQHF; cdr3_nt: TGTGCCAGCAGCTTGGGGCCAGATCAGCCCCAGCATTTT
j_call: TRBJ2-2; clone_size: .; cdr3_length: 16; v_call: TRBV4-2; d_call: .; cdr3_aa: CASSQDRGLAYGELFF; cdr3_nt: TGTGCCAGCAGCCAAGATAGGGGCCTGGCTTACGGGGAGCTGTTTTTT
j_call: TRBJ2-5; clone_size: .; cdr3_length: 12; v_call: TRBV2; d_call: .; cdr3_aa: CASSLIQETQYF; cdr3_nt: TGTGCCAGCAGTCTGATACAAGAGACCCAGTACTTC
j_call: TRBJ2-7; clone_size: .; cdr3_length: 15; v_call: TRBV4-2; d_call: .; cdr3_aa: CASSQEELPIYEQYF; cdr3_nt: TGTGCCAGCAGCCAAGAGGAGTTACCGATCTACGAGCAGTACTTC
j_call: TRBJ2-1; clone_size: once; cdr3_length: 13; v_call: TRBV27; d_call: TRBD2; cdr3_aa: CASSIGTSGSQFF; cdr3_nt: TGTGCCAGCAGTATTGGGACTAGCGGGAGTCAGTTCTTC
j_call: TRBJ2-3; clone_size: .; cdr3_length: 13; v_call: TRBV11-2; d_call: .; cdr3_aa: CASSLGQADTQYF; cdr3_nt: TGTGCCAGCAGCTTAGGACAGGCAGATACGCAGTATTTT
j_call: TRBJ2-7; clone_size: .; cdr3_length: 12; v_call: TRBV7-8; d_call: .; cdr3_aa: CASSLPAREQYF; cdr3_nt: TGTGCCAGCAGCTTACCCGCCCGCGAGCAGTACTTC
j_call: TRBJ2-4; clone_size: once; cdr3_length: 14; v_call: TRBV7-9; d_call: .; cdr3_aa: CASSAGVSGDIQYF; cdr3_nt: TGTGCCAGCAGCGCAGGGGTGTCCGGAGACATTCAGTACTTC
j_call: TRBJ2-7; clone_size: .; cdr3_length: 15; v_call: TRBV11-3; d_call: .; cdr3_aa: CASSGGQGSSYEQYF; cdr3_nt: TGTGCCAGCAGTGGGGGGCAGGGGAGCTCCTACGAGCAGTACTTC
j_call: TRBJ2-3; clone_size: once; cdr3_length: 14; v_call: TRBV18; d_call: .; cdr3_aa: CASSPSTRTDTQYF; cdr3_nt: TGTGCCAGCTCACCCTCAACACGCACAGATACGCAGTATTTT
j_call: TRBJ1-5; clone_size: .; cdr3_length: 13; v_call: TRBV30; d_call: .; cdr3_aa: CAWSYGSGGPQHF; cdr3_nt: TGTGCCTGGAGTTACGGATCCGGAGGGCCCCAGCATTTT
j_call: TRBJ1-1; clone_size: few; cdr3_length: 13; v_call: TRBV19; d_call: .; cdr3_aa: CASSQGFGTEAFF; cdr3_nt: TGTGCCAGTAGTCAGGGTTTCGGCACTGAAGCTTTCTTT
j_call: TRBJ2-2; clone_size: .; cdr3_length: 16; v_call: TRBV5-1; d_call: .; cdr3_aa: CASSRMTPGGTGELFF; cdr3_nt: TGCGCCAGCAGCCGAATGACCCCCGGAGGCACCGGGGAGCTGTTTTTT
j_call: TRBJ1-2; clone_size: .; cdr3_length: 12; v_call: TRBV5-8; d_call: .; cdr3_aa: CASSFGFYGYTF; cdr3_nt: TGTGCCAGCAGCTTTGGTTTCTATGGCTACACCTTC
j_call: TRBJ2-1; clone_size: .; cdr3_length: 12; v_call: TRBV7-2; d_call: .; cdr3_aa: CASSLEGGEQFF; cdr3_nt: TGTGCCAGCAGCTTAGAGGGCGGTGAGCAGTTCTTC
j_call: TRBJ2-3; clone_size: .; cdr3_length: 14; v_call: TRBV19; d_call: .; cdr3_aa: CASSNRGSPDTQYF; cdr3_nt: TGTGCCAGTAGTAATCGAGGTAGCCCAGATACGCAGTATTTT